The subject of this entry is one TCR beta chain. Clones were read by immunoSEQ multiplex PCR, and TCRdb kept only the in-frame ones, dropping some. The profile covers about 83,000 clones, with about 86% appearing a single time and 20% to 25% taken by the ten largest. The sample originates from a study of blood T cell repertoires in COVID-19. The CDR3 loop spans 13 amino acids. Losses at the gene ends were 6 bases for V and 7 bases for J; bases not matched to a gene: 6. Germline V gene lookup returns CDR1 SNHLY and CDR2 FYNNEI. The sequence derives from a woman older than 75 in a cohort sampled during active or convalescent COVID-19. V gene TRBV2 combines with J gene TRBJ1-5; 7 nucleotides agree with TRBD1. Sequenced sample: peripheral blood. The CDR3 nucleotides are TGTGCCAGCAGCGAGACAGGGCACCAGCCCCAGCATTTT. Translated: CASSETGHQPQHF. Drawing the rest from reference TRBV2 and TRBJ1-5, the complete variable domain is EPEVTQTPSHQVTQMGQEVILRCVPISNHLYFYWYRQILGQKVEFLVSFYNNEISEKSEIFDDQFSVERPDGSNFTLKIRSTKLEDSAMYFCASSETGHQPQHFGDGTRLSIL.